The 9 T cell receptor beta chains given below trace back to one sample, sequenced in a study of blood T cell repertoires in COVID-19. Profiling relied on immunoSEQ multiplex PCR, and the TCRdb table lists in-frame clones only, not all of them. The sample lists 300,000 or so clones; 80% to 90% were seen once. Material for sequencing was peripheral blood. The receptors were sampled from a man aged 18-30 years who had recovered from COVID-19.

The chain is built from TRBV15 and TRBJ2-7; TRBD2 matches at 8 bases. V trimming: 3 bases; J trimming: 5 bases; junction bases outside the gene matches: 9. This CDR3 is 15 amino acids long. Germline assignment: CDR1 LNHNV and CDR2 YYDKDF (reference sequence). CDR3: CATSSLRTSSNEQYF. Here the CDR3 DNA reads TGTGCCACCAGCAGTCTCCGGACTAGCTCGAACGAGCAGTACTTC.

The V and J genes are TRBV4-3 and TRBJ2-7, with 7 bases aligning to TRBD1. The trim removed 6 bases at V and 2 bases at J, leaving 10 bases unmatched. Germline CDR1 LGHNA, CDR2 YSLEER. This CDR3 has 15 amino acids. CDR3: CASRKDRLGPYEQYF. CDR3 bases: TGCGCCAGCAGGAAGGACAGGTTAGGACCCTACGAGCAGTACTTC.

The chain links TRBV11-2 to TRBJ1-1; TRBD1 matches at 8 bases. The CDR3 consists of 14 residues. Germline trimming cut 4 bases from V and 1 base from J; bases unmatched to any gene: 2. CDR1 and CDR2 from the germline V gene are SGHAT and FQNNGV. In nucleotides, the CDR3 is TGTGCCAGCAGCTCGGGACAGGAGAACACTGAAGCTTTCTTT. It yields the protein CASSSGQENTEAFF.

The chain is built from TRBV5-1 and TRBJ2-7; possibly TRBD1 for D (7 bases). CDR3 length: 14 amino acids. CDR1 is SGHRS, CDR2 YFSETQ, per germline. Trimming removed 4 bases at V and 5 bases at J, with 16 bases between. CDR3 coding DNA: TGCGCCAGCAGCACGACAGGGAGGCGCGACGAGCAGTACTTC. Its protein is CASSTTGRRDEQYF.

This clone appeared once. This chain connects TRBV5-1 to TRBJ2-7, with 8 bases aligning to TRBD2. The germline gives CDR1 SGHRS, CDR2 YFSETQ. This CDR3 has 15 amino acids. V lost 1 base, J lost 0 bases, and 3 bases stayed unmatched. The CDR3 nucleotides are TGCGCCAGCAGCTTGAGTGCGGGGGGCTCCTACGAGCAGTACTTC. Translated, it gives CASSLSAGGSYEQYF. Using reference TRBV5-1 and TRBJ2-7 for the parts outside the CDR3, the full variable domain is KAGVTQTPRYLIKTRGQQVTLSCSPISGHRSVSWYQQTPGQGLQFLFEYFSETQRNKGNFPGRFSGRQFSNSRSEMNVSTLELGDSALYLCASSLSAGGSYEQYFGPGTRLTVT.

CDR3 DNA sequence: TGTGCCAGCAGCTCAGGGGGACAGGGAACCTACGAGCAGTACTTC. Protein: CASSSGGQGTYEQYF. The rearrangement uses TRBV7-2 and TRBJ2-7; TRBD1 matches 9 bases. The CDR3 totals 15 residues. Germline-derived CDR1 and CDR2 are SGHTA and FQGNSA. The ends lost 4 bases at V and 2 bases at J; junction bases unmatched: 6.

This clone was observed at least ten times. The rearrangement links TRBV6-6 to TRBJ2-2, with 8 positions matching TRBD1. The CDR3 sequence is 17 residues long. Trimming removed 5 bases from V and 2 bases from J; junction bases left unmatched: 10. The germline gives CDR1 MNHNY, CDR2 SVGAGI (reference sequence). The CDR3 reads CASSHRTGYENTGELFF. CDR3 nucleotides: TGTGCCAGCAGTCATCGGACAGGGTATGAAAACACCGGGGAGCTGTTTTTT.

This chain uses TRBV18 with TRBJ2-3; perhaps TRBD2 as D (6 bases). This CDR3 region has 14 residues. V shed 5 bases and J shed 4 bases, with 13 bases lying between them. Germline V gene lookup returns CDR1 KGHSH and CDR2 LQKENI. In DNA, the CDR3 is TGTGCCAGCTCATCGACTAGTTTTGCAGATACGCAGTATTTT. It yields the protein CASSSTSFADTQYF.

The V and J genes are TRBV25-1 and TRBJ2-7; maybe TRBD2 (7 bases). This CDR3 contains 15 residues. CDR1 and CDR2 from the germline V gene are MGHDK and SYGVNS. With 2 bases removed from V and 3 bases from J, the gap between germline ends came to 14 bases. In DNA form, the CDR3 reads TGTGCCAGCAGTGAACCCCCGGGGGGCTTCTACGAGCAGTACTTC. It yields the protein CASSEPPGGFYEQYF.